This T cell receptor beta chain is from a study of shared clonotypes between healthy human individuals. Study-level findings and limits: Having only a few donors restricted how much genetic and exposure-history diversity was captured.

Worth noting for this clone: Its antigen is as yet unknown.

What was sequenced on ten immunoSEQ deep assay plates was unsorted PBMC DNA. Profiled with immunoSEQ multiplex PCR; TCRdb holds only in-frame clones, not every one. Seen here are roughly 500,000 clones, about 85% observed once, and the top ten hold approximately 13%. The study drew its donors from healthy HIV-negative adults without recent acute infections or vaccinations. Unmatched junction bases numbered 5, after V lost 5 bases and J lost 0 bases. CDR3 length equals 16 residues. The germline CDR1 and CDR2 sequences are MNHEY and SMNVEV (reference sequence). The clonotype was recovered from a woman in her thirties or forties in good health. Some clones in this sample may be carry-over from other donors' samples. Sequencing was carried out using PBMCs. This sequence joins TRBV27 and TRBJ2-7; TRBD2 matches 12 bases. The CDR3 bases are TGTGCCAGCAGTCCCGGACTAGCGGGGCCCTCCTACGAGCAGTACTTC. Protein sequence: CASSPGLAGPSYEQYF.